These 13 T cell receptor beta chains came from one sample sequenced in a study of T cells after yellow fever vaccination. TCRdb itself ran the 5' RACE reads through MiXCR, one entry per CDR3 protein. The sample lists a few hundred thousand distinct CDR3 sequences, 3.5% to 4.5% seen once, with less than 25% in the top ten. Source: PBMCs, taken 5 days after the yellow fever booster vaccination. All receptors come from a man aged 18 to 29 who received the YFV17D yellow fever vaccine.

This clonotype occurred a few times. This chain links TRBV11-1 with TRBJ1-6; unclear D gene. The germline V gene encodes CDR1 SGHAT and CDR2 FQDESV (reference sequence). CDR3 length: 13 amino acids. V lost 2 bases and J lost 10, with 9 bases in between. The CDR3 nucleotides are TGTGCCAGCAGCTTAATTACCGAATCACCCCTCCACTTT. Residues: CASSLITESPLHF.

This clonotype was counted only a few times. The chain combines TRBV4-1 with TRBJ2-2; D is unresolved. CDR3 length equals 15 residues. Germline lookup yields CDR1 MGHRA and CDR2 YSYEKL. Trimming pared 3 bases from V and 7 bases from J, leaving 15 bases between. The chain's CDR3 is CASSHPDVIFGELFF. CDR3 nucleotide sequence: TGCGCCAGCAGCCACCCCGATGTGATATTCGGGGAGCTGTTTTTT.

The chain joins TRBV6-5 to TRBJ2-2; 7 bases agree with TRBD1. The junction had 8 bases not matched to a gene; V was cut back by 6 bases and J by 4 bases. The CDR3 is made up of 15 amino acids. Per the germline V gene, CDR1 is MNHEY and CDR2 is SVGAGI. The CDR3 loop is CASRLTGLGTGELFF. The DNA for the CDR3 is TGTGCCAGCAGGCTGACAGGGTTAGGCACCGGGGAGCTGTTTTTT.

Only a few counts were recorded for this clonotype. The chain couples TRBV12-3 or TRBV12-4 to TRBJ1-5; D is uncertain. This CDR3 comprises 13 residues. The V end was cut by 3 bases, the J end by 7 bases, with 10 bases between. CDR3 in DNA: TGTGCCAGCAGTTTCGAGAGAGGGCAGCCCCAGCATTTT. As protein: CASSFERGQPQHF.

A few counts support this clonotype. This sequence joins TRBV4-3 and TRBJ1-5, with 7 bases that match TRBD1. V shed 1 base, J shed 7 bases, and the junction held 7 bases outside the gene matches. CDR1 and CDR2 (germline): LGHNA, YSLEER. CDR3 length equals 15 residues. CDR3 nucleotides: TGCGCCAGCAGCCAAGCGGAGGGGGCAGGGCAGCCCCAGCATTTT. It is translated as CASSQAEGAGQPQHF.

This chain links TRBV7-9 with TRBJ1-5; 9 bases map to TRBD1. The V segment lost 5 bases and the J segment 6 bases; nucleotides outside the gene matches: 5. The CDR3 spans 14 residues. CDR1 is SEHNR and CDR2 is FQNEAQ in the germline V gene (reference sequence). The CDR3 sequence: CASSRTGDSQPQHF. In DNA, the CDR3 is TGTGCCAGCAGCCGGACAGGGGACTCTCAGCCCCAGCATTTT.

This chain joins TRBV5-1 and TRBJ2-5; possible D gene TRBD2, 6 bases. CDR1 and CDR2 (germline): SGHRS, YFSETQ. The CDR3 consists of 15 residues. Trimming took off 2 bases at V and 5 bases at J, with 16 bases between the two ends. The CDR3 reads CASSLLRAGQETQYF. CDR3 nucleotides: TGCGCCAGCAGCTTACTAAGAGCGGGTCAGGAGACCCAGTACTTC.

This clonotype occurred many times. The V gene is TRBV5-1, the J gene TRBJ2-7; unclear D gene. Germline V gives CDR1 SGHRS, CDR2 YFSETQ. CDR3 size: 12 residues. Trimming cost V 2 bases and J 3 bases, with 6 bases left between them. CDR3 DNA sequence: TGCGCCAGCAGCTTAGAGCGCTACGAGCAGTACTTC. Translating it yields CASSLERYEQYF.

At least ten counts were recorded for this clonotype. This chain connects TRBV15 to TRBJ2-1; 8 bases are a match to TRBD2. Losses at the gene ends were 3 bases for V and 7 bases for J; bases not matched to a gene: 5. Germline lookup yields CDR1 LNHNV and CDR2 YYDKDF (reference sequence). The CDR3 has 14 amino acids. CDR3: CATSSPRGGNEQFF. The CDR3 DNA is TGTGCCACCAGCAGTCCTCGGGGGGGGAATGAGCAGTTCTTC.

This clonotype was detected many times. The genes are TRBV5-5 and TRBJ2-3; D gene uncertain. The V and J ends lost 4 bases and 14 bases respectively, with 20 bases between them. CDR3 length: 13 amino acids. The germline V gene encodes CDR1 SGHKS and CDR2 YYEKEE (reference sequence). The CDR3 nucleotides read TGTGCCAGCAGCCCGATGTATAGTGGGTGGCGGTATTTT. Amino acid sequence: CASSPMYSGWRYF.

The rearrangement links TRBV3-1 to TRBJ1-2; no firm D call. The CDR3 has 16 residues. Germline values: CDR1 LGHDT, CDR2 YNNKEL (reference sequence). With 3 bases removed from V and 3 bases from J, the gap between germline ends came to 17 bases. The CDR3 DNA sequence: TGTGCCAGCAGCCATGAACCCGCCGGACTATACTATGGCTACACCTTC. It specifies CASSHEPAGLYYGYTF.

There are a few counts of this clonotype. This rearrangement joins TRBV6-5 to TRBJ2-7, with 7 bases matching TRBD1. V lost 6 bases, J lost 9 bases, and 11 bases stayed unmatched. The CDR3 is made up of 13 amino acids. The germline V gene has CDR1 MNHEY and CDR2 SVGAGI. The CDR3 DNA sequence: TGTGCCAGCAGCCCCTCCATAGGGGGCGGGCAGTACTTC. It encodes CASSPSIGGGQYF.

This clonotype was counted many times. The chain couples TRBV12-3 or TRBV12-4 to TRBJ1-2; D might be TRBD1 (6 bases). The CDR3 spans 13 residues. V lost 6 bases and J lost 1, with 9 bases in between. The CDR3 is CASRDRNNYGYTF. The CDR3 coding sequence is TGTGCCAGCAGGGACAGAAATAACTATGGCTACACCTTC.